What follows are 12 T cell receptor beta chains derived from one specimen sequenced in a study of response to subunit inactivated influenza vaccine. TCRdb passed the RT-PCR reads through MiXCR, listing each CDR3 protein once. In the table there are 860,000 or so distinct CDR3 sequences, over 20% of which are singletons. Sequences were derived from PBMCs from blood, sampled around 5 days after vaccination. The origin of the receptors is a man aged 45-65 years who received an inactivated influenza vaccine.

This clonotype appeared many times. The chain recombines TRBV20-1 with TRBJ2-3; D gene ambiguous. Germline V gene lookup returns CDR1 DFQATT and CDR2 SNEGSKA (reference sequence). V was pared by 6 bases and J by 3 bases, with 16 bases between. This CDR3 contains 14 residues. The CDR3 coding sequence is TGCAGTGCCATAGATCCCAAACAAACAGATACGCAGTATTTT. Translated, it gives CSAIDPKQTDTQYF.

This clonotype was observed a few times. The rearrangement links TRBV24-1 to TRBJ2-3; 7 bases map to TRBD2. CDR3 length: 16 residues. V was clipped by 2 bases and J by 3 bases; unmatched bases: 7. CDR1 KGHDR and CDR2 SFDVKD come from the germline V gene. DNA for the CDR3: TGTGCCACCAGTGATTCGGGCGGGAGTGTAACAGATACGCAGTATTTT. Its protein product is CATSDSGGSVTDTQYF.

At least ten counts were recorded for this clonotype. The chain links TRBV20-1 to TRBJ2-7; 8 nucleotides agree with TRBD1. Trimming cost V 6 bases and J 2 bases; bases outside gene matches: 6. The CDR3 length is 13 residues. Germline-derived CDR1 and CDR2 are DFQATT and SNEGSKA (reference sequence). The CDR3 DNA reads as TGCAGTGCGAGGACAGGGCACACCTACGAGCAGTACTTC. Its protein product is CSARTGHTYEQYF.

This clonotype was seen only a few times. V gene TRBV20-1 combines with J gene TRBJ2-7; 7 nucleotides align to TRBD1. V lost 3 bases, J lost 3 bases, and 8 bases stayed unmatched. The germline CDR1 and CDR2 sequences are DFQATT and SNEGSKA (reference sequence). CDR3 length equals 14 residues. The CDR3: CSARSRQGIYEQYF. The CDR3 region has the DNA TGCAGTGCTAGGTCCAGACAGGGTATCTACGAGCAGTACTTC.

This sequence joins TRBV7-9 and TRBJ2-1, with TRBD2 as a possible D gene (5 bases). From germline, CDR1 is SEHNR and CDR2 FQNEAQ (reference sequence). Trimming stripped 5 bases from V and 5 bases from J, with 22 bases between. The CDR3 is made up of 17 amino acids. For the CDR3, the DNA is TGTGCCAGCAGCCCACCACCGGGGAGAGTTCTACACAATGAGCAGTTCTTC. Amino acid sequence: CASSPPPGRVLHNEQFF. Variable domain in full (rest from reference TRBV7-9 and TRBJ2-1): DTGVSQNPRHKITKRGQNVTFRCDPISEHNRLYWYRQTLGQGPEFLTYFQNEAQLEKSRLLSDRFSAERPKGSFSTLEIQRTEQGDSAMYLCASSPPPGRVLHNEQFFGPGTRLTVL.

J is TRBJ2-3 and V is TRBV4-2, with 11 bases lining up with TRBD2. V lost 1 base and J lost 1; bases outside the gene matches: 7. The CDR3 is made up of 18 amino acids. Germline V gene lookup returns CDR1 LGHNA and CDR2 YNFKEQ. Here the CDR3 reads CASSQGGLAGLGTDTQYF. The CDR3 coding sequence is TGTGCCAGCAGCCAAGGAGGACTAGCGGGTTTGGGCACAGATACGCAGTATTTT.

This clonotype was picked up a small number of times. This chain connects TRBV3-1 to TRBJ2-7; 8 bases align to TRBD1. Germline CDR1 is LGHDT and CDR2 is YNNKEL (reference sequence). J lost 2 bases, V lost 2 bases, and 8 bases had no gene match. The CDR3 covers 16 residues. The CDR3 reads CASSQSPGQVAYEQYF. CDR3 in DNA: TGTGCCAGCAGCCAAAGCCCGGGACAGGTTGCCTACGAGCAGTACTTC.

In this sample, this clonotype turned up many times. The V and J genes are TRBV29-1 and TRBJ1-2; D might be TRBD1 (6 bases). Looked up from germline, CDR1 is SQVTM and CDR2 is ANQGSEA. The CDR3 covers 15 residues. V gave up 3 bases and J gave up 0 bases, with 14 bases separating them. CDR3 DNA sequence: TGCAGCGTTGACGAGGACAGAGCTCCTAACTATGGCTACACCTTC. Protein sequence: CSVDEDRAPNYGYTF.

V is TRBV7-2 and J is TRBJ1-1; TRBD1 matches 11 bases. J was trimmed by 5 bases and V by 1 base; bases with no gene match: 6. The CDR3 covers 16 residues. Germline CDR1 SGHTA, CDR2 FQGNSA. Here the CDR3 DNA reads TGTGCCAGCAGCTTAGTGGGACAGGGGGTAAAAACTGAAGCTTTCTTT. It codes for CASSLVGQGVKTEAFF.

The sample holds a few counts of this clonotype. The chain carries TRBV2 and TRBJ2-5; D ambiguous. CDR3 length: 14 amino acids. Trimming took 4 bases from V and 5 from J, leaving 14 bases between them. Germline CDR1 SNHLY, CDR2 FYNNEI. CDR3 sequence (DNA): TGTGCCAGCAGTGGGGTCCCCGAGGAGGAGACCCAGTACTTC. This encodes CASSGVPEEETQYF.

The J gene is TRBJ2-3, the V gene TRBV10-3; 7 bases agree with TRBD2. The ends lost 7 bases at V and 0 bases at J; junction bases unmatched: 1. CDR1 ENHRY and CDR2 SYGVKD come from the germline V gene. This CDR3 region has 13 residues. Here the CDR3 reads CAITGGSTDTQYF. CDR3 nucleotide sequence: TGTGCCATCACGGGGGGTAGCACAGATACGCAGTATTTT.

CDR3 sequence reads: CASSLAGQALSGANVLTF. The CDR3 DNA sequence: TGCGCCAGCAGCTTGGCGGGACAGGCTCTCTCTGGGGCCAACGTCCTGACTTTC. The V and J genes are TRBV5-1 and TRBJ2-6; TRBD1 aligns across 8 bases. Germline loops: CDR1 SGHRS, CDR2 YFSETQ. J lost 0 bases, V lost 0 bases, and 5 bases had no gene match. The CDR3 runs 18 residues.